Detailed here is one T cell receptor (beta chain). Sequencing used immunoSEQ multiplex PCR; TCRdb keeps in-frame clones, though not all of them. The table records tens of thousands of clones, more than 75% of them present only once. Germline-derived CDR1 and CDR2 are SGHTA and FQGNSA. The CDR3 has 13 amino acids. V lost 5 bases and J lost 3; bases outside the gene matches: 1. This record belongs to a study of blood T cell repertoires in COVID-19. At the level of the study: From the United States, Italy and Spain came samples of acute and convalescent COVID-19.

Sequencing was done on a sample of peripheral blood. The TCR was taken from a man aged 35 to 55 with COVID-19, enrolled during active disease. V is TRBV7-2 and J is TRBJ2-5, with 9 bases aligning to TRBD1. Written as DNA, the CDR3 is TGTGCCAGCAGCCGGGACAGGGAAGAGACCCAGTACTTC. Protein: CASSRDREETQYF.